This record concerns one TCR beta chain sequence. TCRdb re-analysed the RT-PCR reads in MiXCR, keeping a single row per CDR3 protein. The table records more than 600,000 distinct CDR3 sequences, more than 13% of them present only once. Trimming removed 4 bases from V and 1 base from J; junction bases left unmatched: 5. The length of the CDR3 is 16 residues. Germline loops: CDR1 SGHRS, CDR2 YFSETQ. This clonotype was sampled from a female donor in good health, serving as a healthy control. V gene TRBV5-1 combines with J gene TRBJ1-3; the match to TRBD1 covers 10 bases. Sequenced material: memory CD4+ T cells from blood. The CDR3 nucleotides read TGCGCCAGCAGCACACTGGGACAGGGGTCTGGAAACACCATATATTTT. Protein: CASSTLGQGSGNTIYF.